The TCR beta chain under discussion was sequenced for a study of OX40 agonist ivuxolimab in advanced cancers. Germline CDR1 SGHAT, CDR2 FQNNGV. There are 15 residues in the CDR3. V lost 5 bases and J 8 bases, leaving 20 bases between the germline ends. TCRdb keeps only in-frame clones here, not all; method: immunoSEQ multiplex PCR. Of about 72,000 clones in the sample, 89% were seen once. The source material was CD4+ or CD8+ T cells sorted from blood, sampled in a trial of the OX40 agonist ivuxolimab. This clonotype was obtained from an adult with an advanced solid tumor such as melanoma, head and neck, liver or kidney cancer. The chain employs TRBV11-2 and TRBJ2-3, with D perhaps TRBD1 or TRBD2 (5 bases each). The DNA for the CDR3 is TGTGCCAGCAGCCCAACGAGGGGCCCGAGGGGTACGCAGTATTTT. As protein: CASSPTRGPRGTQYF.